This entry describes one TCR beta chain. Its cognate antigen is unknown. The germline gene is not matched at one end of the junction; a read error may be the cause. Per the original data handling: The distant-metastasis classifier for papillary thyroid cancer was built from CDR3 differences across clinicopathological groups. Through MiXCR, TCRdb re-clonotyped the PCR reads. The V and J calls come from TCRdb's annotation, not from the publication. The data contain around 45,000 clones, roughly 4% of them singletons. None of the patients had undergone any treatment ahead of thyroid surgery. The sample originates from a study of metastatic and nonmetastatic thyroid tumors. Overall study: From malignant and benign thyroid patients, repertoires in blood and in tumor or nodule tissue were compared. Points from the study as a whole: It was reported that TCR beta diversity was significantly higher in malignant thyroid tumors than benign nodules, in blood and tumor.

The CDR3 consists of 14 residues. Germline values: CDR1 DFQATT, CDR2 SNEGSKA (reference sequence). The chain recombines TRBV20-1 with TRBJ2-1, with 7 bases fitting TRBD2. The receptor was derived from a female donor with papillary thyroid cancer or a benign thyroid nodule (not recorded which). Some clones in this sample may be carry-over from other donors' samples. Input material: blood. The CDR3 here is CSAREGTMKNEQLF. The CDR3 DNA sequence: TGCAGTGCTAGAGAAGGGACTATGAAAAATGAGCAGCTCTTC.